Presented here are 26 T cell receptor beta chains from one specimen sequenced in a study of blood T cell repertoires in COVID-19. Clones were read by immunoSEQ multiplex PCR, and TCRdb kept only the in-frame ones, dropping some. The sample holds some 150,000 clones, roughly 80% seen once. Sequenced input: peripheral blood. All receptors derive from a woman between 45 and 65 years old with active or convalescent COVID-19.

The V call is TRBV3-1 (or the pseudogene TRBV3-2), the J call TRBJ1-2; D not certain. Germline CDR1 LGHDT, CDR2 YNNKEL (reference sequence). The CDR3 length is 16 residues. Trimming took 1 base from V and 0 from J, leaving 12 bases between them. CDR3 in amino acids: CASSQVAVGANYGYTF. DNA of the CDR3: TGTGCCAGCAGCCAAGTCGCAGTGGGCGCTAACTATGGCTACACCTTC.

The chain links TRBV5-4 to TRBJ2-3; 11 bases match TRBD2. The CDR3 is 17 amino acids. The trim removed 3 bases at V and 6 bases at J, leaving 12 bases unmatched. Germline V gene data show CDR1 as SGHNT and CDR2 as YYREEE (reference sequence). The CDR3 here is CASSSRRSGGARDTQYF. The CDR3 DNA sequence: TGTGCCAGCAGCTCAAGACGTAGCGGGGGGGCCAGGGATACGCAGTATTTT.

The chain recombines TRBV7-9 with TRBJ1-2; weak D call: TRBD1 (5 bases). This CDR3 comprises 13 residues. Germline V gene lookup returns CDR1 SEHNR and CDR2 FQNEAQ (reference sequence). V was shortened by 6 bases and J by 2 bases, with 10 bases between the two germline ends. The DNA for the CDR3 is TGTGCCAGCAGACTAGCAGGGAACTATGGCTACACCTTC. Protein product: CASRLAGNYGYTF.

This clone was observed a few times. The gene calls are TRBV19 and TRBJ1-2, with 7 positions matching TRBD1. After removal of 11 bases from V and 8 bases from J, the junction contained 14 bases not matched to a gene. Germline V lookup: CDR1 LNHDA, CDR2 SQIVND (reference sequence). The CDR3 sequence is 13 residues long. The CDR3, as DNA: TGTGCCGTAGGTACGGAGGGGGCTAAAGGCTACACCTTC. This gives the protein CAVGTEGAKGYTF.

The gene calls are TRBV7-6 and TRBJ2-7, with TRBD1 identical over 10 bases. Germline V lookup: CDR1 SGHVS, CDR2 FNYEAQ. Trimming cost V 3 bases and J 2 bases; bases outside gene matches: 4. This CDR3 spans 15 amino acids. The CDR3 sequence: CASSFGQGGTYEQYF. The CDR3 nucleotides read TGTGCCAGCAGCTTCGGACAGGGGGGCACCTACGAGCAGTACTTC. The full variable domain, its missing parts supplied by reference TRBV7-6 and TRBJ2-7, is GAGVSQSPRYKVTKRGQDVALRCDPISGHVSLYWYRQALGQGPEFLTYFNYEAQQDKSGLPNDRFSAERPEGSISTLTIQRTEQRDSAMYRCASSFGQGGTYEQYFGPGTRLTVT.

The chain is built from TRBV5-8 and TRBJ2-6; 9 nucleotides match TRBD1. The CDR3 runs to 19 residues. J was trimmed by 4 bases and V by 0 bases; bases with no gene match: 11. The germline V gene encodes CDR1 SGHTS and CDR2 YDEGEE. The CDR3 nucleotides are TGTGCCAGCAGCTTGGGGTGGGGACAGGGTCTCTCAGGGGCCAACGTCCTGACTTTC. Translated: CASSLGWGQGLSGANVLTF.

The V gene is TRBV5-1, the J gene TRBJ1-2; D is perhaps TRBD1 (5 bases). Germline V CDR1 and CDR2: SGHRS, YFSETQ. The CDR3 consists of 16 residues. Trimming removed 4 bases at V and 0 bases at J, with 16 bases between. The CDR3 nucleotides are TGCGCCAGCAGCCCATCTTTGGCAGGGCCTAACTATGGCTACACCTTC. This sequence encodes CASSPSLAGPNYGYTF.

The rearrangement uses TRBV4-2 and TRBJ1-6; tentatively, D is TRBD1 (5 bases). With 0 bases removed from V and 7 bases from J, the gap between germline ends came to 16 bases. Per the germline V gene, CDR1 is LGHNA and CDR2 is YNFKEQ. The CDR3 contains 17 residues. The CDR3: CASSQESKRGWNSPLHF. The CDR3 bases are TGTGCCAGCAGCCAAGAAAGTAAGCGGGGCTGGAATTCACCCCTCCACTTT.

This clone has a handful of counts. The rearrangement joins TRBV29-1 to TRBJ1-2, with 8 positions matching TRBD1. V gave up 8 bases and J gave up 4 bases; unmatched junction bases: 6. Germline V gene data show CDR1 as SQVTM and CDR2 as ANQGSEA. This CDR3 has 12 amino acids. The CDR3 coding sequence is TGCAGCCACGACAGGGGAGGCTATGGCTACACCTTC. Amino acids: CSHDRGGYGYTF.

This clone was counted only a few times. The chain combines TRBV2 with TRBJ2-2; D might be TRBD2 (7 bases). The CDR3 has 14 residues. Trimming shortened V by 6 bases and J by 3 bases, and 11 bases separated the two germline ends. In germline, CDR1 is SNHLY, CDR2 FYNNEI. The CDR3 DNA follows: TGTGCCAGCAGGGGCGGGGGCCACACCGGGGAGCTGTTTTTT. It yields the protein CASRGGGHTGELFF. The full variable domain, completed using reference TRBV2 and TRBJ2-2, is EPEVTQTPSHQVTQMGQEVILRCVPISNHLYFYWYRQILGQKVEFLVSFYNNEISEKSEIFDDQFSVERPDGSNFTLKIRSTKLEDSAMYFCASRGGGHTGELFFGEGSRLTVL.

The V call is TRBV6-5, the J call TRBJ1-2; D remains ambiguous. Germline CDR1 is MNHEY and CDR2 is SVGAGI. Between the trimmed V and J ends, which lost 2 bases and 4 bases, there was a span of 8 bases. The CDR3 covers 13 residues. The chain's CDR3 is CASSYGRSYGYTF. DNA for the CDR3: TGTGCCAGCAGTTACGGTCGGTCCTATGGCTACACCTTC.

The rearrangement links TRBV4-3 to TRBJ1-2, with 9 bases lining up with TRBD1. Germline CDR1 is LGHNA and CDR2 is YSLEER. The CDR3 is 15 amino acids. J gave up 4 bases and V 0 bases, and 3 bases lay outside the gene matches. The CDR3 bases are TGCGCCAGCAGCCAAGATGAGGGACAGGGCTATGGCTACACCTTC. The encoded protein is CASSQDEGQGYGYTF.

The rearrangement joins TRBV5-1 to TRBJ1-4; TRBD1 aligns across 9 bases. The CDR3 has 14 residues. Unmatched junction bases numbered 4, after V lost 3 bases and J lost 7 bases. Germline CDR1 is SGHRS and CDR2 is YFSETQ. CDR3 in DNA: TGCGCCAGCAGCTCGGGACAGGGTGGTGAAAAACTGTTTTTT. As protein: CASSSGQGGEKLFF. Full variable domain (remainder filled in from reference TRBV5-1 and TRBJ1-4): KAGVTQTPRYLIKTRGQQVTLSCSPISGHRSVSWYQQTPGQGLQFLFEYFSETQRNKGNFPGRFSGRQFSNSRSEMNVSTLELGDSALYLCASSSGQGGEKLFFGSGTQLSVL.

This chain connects TRBV30 to TRBJ1-3, with a tentative D call TRBD1 (6 bases). CDR1 is GTSNPN and CDR2 is SVGIG in the germline V gene (reference sequence). Trimming removed 1 base at V and 3 bases at J, with 19 bases between. The CDR3 length is 17 residues. The CDR3 is CAWSAGGHPAGGNTIYF. DNA of the CDR3: TGTGCCTGGAGTGCCGGGGGGCACCCGGCGGGTGGAAACACCATATATTTT.

This clone has more than one count but fewer than ten. The gene calls are TRBV19 and TRBJ2-1, with 13 bases that match TRBD2. CDR1 LNHDA and CDR2 SQIVND come from the germline V gene (reference sequence). The trim removed 8 bases at V and 6 bases at J, leaving 4 bases unmatched. The CDR3 runs to 14 residues. The CDR3 nucleotides are TGTGCCAGTCGGACTAGCGGGAGTGTCAATGAGCAGTTCTTC. Its protein product is CASRTSGSVNEQFF.

This clone occurred once. J is TRBJ1-3 and V is TRBV28; weak D call: TRBD1 (5 bases). The CDR3 sequence is 14 residues long. V lost 5 bases to trimming and J lost 2 bases, with 10 bases between them. Germline lookup yields CDR1 MDHEN and CDR2 SYDVKM. For the CDR3, the DNA is TGTGCCAGCAGTGGGGGGTACCCTGGAAACACCATATATTTT. The encoded protein is CASSGGYPGNTIYF.

This clone was picked up many times. This chain joins TRBV19 and TRBJ2-7; 12 nucleotides align to TRBD1. V was clipped by 5 bases and J by 7 bases; unmatched bases: 12. CDR1 is LNHDA and CDR2 is SQIVND in the germline V gene (reference sequence). The CDR3 has 16 amino acids. CDR3: CASSPIPGQGAKEQYF. The DNA for the CDR3 is TGTGCCAGTAGTCCAATACCGGGACAGGGGGCTAAAGAGCAGTACTTC.

This sequence joins TRBV11-2 and TRBJ1-2; the D gene is possibly TRBD1 (6 bases). This CDR3 is built from 14 residues. V was trimmed by 5 bases and J by 3 bases, leaving 13 bases between them. Germline assignment: CDR1 SGHAT and CDR2 FQNNGV. CDR3 protein: CASSHREGDYGYTF. In nucleotides, the CDR3 is TGTGCCAGCAGCCATCGGGAGGGGGACTATGGCTACACCTTC. Drawing the rest from reference TRBV11-2 and TRBJ1-2, the complete variable domain is EAGVAQSPRYKIIEKRQSVAFWCNPISGHATLYWYQQILGQGPKLLIQFQNNGVVDDSQLPKDRFSAERLKGVDSTLKIQPAKLEDSAVYLCASSHREGDYGYTFGSGTRLTVV.

The rearrangement uses TRBV28 and TRBJ1-2; perhaps TRBD1 as D (6 bases). The V and J ends lost 8 bases and 3 bases respectively, with 7 bases between them. This CDR3 region has 11 residues. Germline V gene sequence: CDR1 MDHEN, CDR2 SYDVKM. CDR3 protein: CASGTYYGYTF. Written as DNA, the CDR3 is TGTGCCAGCGGGACATACTATGGCTACACCTTC.

V and J are TRBV9 and TRBJ1-1; D possibly corresponds to TRBD1 (6 bases). Germline V CDR1 and CDR2: SGDLS, YYNGEE. This CDR3 region has 15 residues. V dropped 3 bases and J dropped 4 bases, with 16 bases sitting between them. CDR3 in DNA: TGTGCCAGCAGCGCGGGGGGCGGCGGGGGCACTGAAGCTTTCTTT. This encodes CASSAGGGGGTEAFF.

The gene calls are TRBV4-3 and TRBJ2-5; a possible D gene is TRBD1 (5 bases). Trimming shortened V by 0 bases and J by 5 bases, and 19 bases separated the two germline ends. The germline gives CDR1 LGHNA, CDR2 YSLEER. The CDR3 contains 17 residues. For the CDR3, the DNA is TGCGCCAGCAGCCAAGAGGTCGCCCAAGGGGAAGGGGAGACCCAGTACTTC. Its protein is CASSQEVAQGEGETQYF.

The chain has TRBV10-3 and TRBJ2-3; a weak D match, TRBD2 (5 bases). Germline V gives CDR1 ENHRY, CDR2 SYGVKD. V lost 9 bases, J lost 6 bases, and 19 bases lay in between. This CDR3 is 14 amino acids long. This CDR3 is CAMSPGESRDTQYF. The DNA for the CDR3 is TGTGCCATGAGCCCCGGGGAGTCTAGGGATACGCAGTATTTT.

The rearrangement links TRBV6-2 or TRBV6-3 to TRBJ2-1, with TRBD2 identical over 8 bases. The CDR3 has 15 amino acids. Germline V gene lookup returns CDR1 MNHEY and CDR2 SVGEGT. V lost 6 bases to trimming and J lost 7 bases; unmatched junction nucleotides: 11. This CDR3 is CASSDSRGGLNEQFF. CDR3 DNA: TGTGCCAGCAGCGACTCCCGGGGGGGTTTGAATGAGCAGTTCTTC.

The chain couples TRBV5-1 to TRBJ2-5; 8 nucleotides align to TRBD2. The CDR3 is 17 amino acids. V dropped 7 bases and J dropped 5; count of bases not matched to a gene: 19. From germline, CDR1 is SGHRS and CDR2 YFSETQ. For the CDR3, the DNA is TGCGCCAGCGCCCCGGTGGCTAGCGGGTCCCGGGGGGAGACCCAGTACTTC. Its protein product is CASAPVASGSRGETQYF.

The J gene is TRBJ1-1, the V gene TRBV28; D ambiguous. V was pared by 5 bases and J by 1 base, with 11 bases between. The CDR3 sequence is 14 residues long. Germline CDR1 MDHEN, CDR2 SYDVKM. The CDR3 DNA follows: TGTGCCAGCAGTGGCCGGGGTTGGAACACTGAAGCTTTCTTT. Translation: CASSGRGWNTEAFF. The complete variable domain, with remaining parts taken from reference TRBV28 and TRBJ1-1, reads DVKVTQSSRYLVKRTGEKVFLECVQDMDHENMFWYRQDPGLGLRLIYFSYDVKMKEKGDIPEGYSVSREKKERFSLILESASTNQTSMYLCASSGRGWNTEAFFGQGTRLTVV.

A few counts support this clone. The genes are TRBV19 and TRBJ1-5; no definite D call. Germline loops: CDR1 LNHDA, CDR2 SQIVND (reference sequence). The V and J ends lost 6 bases and 0 bases respectively, with 12 bases between them. The CDR3 length is 15 residues. The DNA of the CDR3 is TGTGCCAGTAGCCCTCGGGCGGGTAGCAATCAGCCCCAGCATTTT. It yields the protein CASSPRAGSNQPQHF.